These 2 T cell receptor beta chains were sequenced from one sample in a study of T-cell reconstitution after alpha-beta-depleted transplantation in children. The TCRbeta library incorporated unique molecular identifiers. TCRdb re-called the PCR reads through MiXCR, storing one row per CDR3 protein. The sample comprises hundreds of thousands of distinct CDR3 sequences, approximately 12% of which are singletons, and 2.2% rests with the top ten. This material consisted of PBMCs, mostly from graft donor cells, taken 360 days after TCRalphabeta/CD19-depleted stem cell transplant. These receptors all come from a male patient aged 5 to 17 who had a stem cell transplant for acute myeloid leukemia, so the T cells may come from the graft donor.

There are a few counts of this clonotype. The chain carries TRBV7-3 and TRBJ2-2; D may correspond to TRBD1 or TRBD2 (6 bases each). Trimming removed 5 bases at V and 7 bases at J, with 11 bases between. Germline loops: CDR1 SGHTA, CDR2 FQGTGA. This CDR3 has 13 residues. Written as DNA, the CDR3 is TGTGCCAGCAGCATAAGGGGGGACGGGGAGCTGTTTTTT. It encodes CASSIRGDGELFF.

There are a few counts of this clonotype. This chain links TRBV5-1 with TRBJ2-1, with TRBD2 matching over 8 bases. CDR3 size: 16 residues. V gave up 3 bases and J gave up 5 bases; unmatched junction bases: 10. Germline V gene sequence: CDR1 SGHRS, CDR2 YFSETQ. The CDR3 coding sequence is TGCGCCAGCAGCTCTTATAGCGGGATGCAAAACAATGAGCAGTTCTTC. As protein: CASSSYSGMQNNEQFF.